Listed below are T cell receptor beta chains from one sample, sequenced in a study of brain T cells in children with intractable seizures. Here immunoSEQ multiplex PCR was the method, and the copy in TCRdb shows in-frame clones only, minus some. This table has 300,000 to 400,000 clones, roughly 92% appearing once. Material: peripheral blood, obtained roughly 5 months after surgery. The receptor set was obtained from a boy younger than two with tuberous sclerosis and intractable seizures. Each CDR3 is given with its conserved first and last residue. Each record gives: CDR3 length, V gene, CDR3 protein.

len: 16
v_gene: TRBV2
CDR3aa: CATETGQHAYQETQYF

len: 16
v_gene: TRBV7-9
CDR3aa: CASSPLWTGGGNEAFF

len: 15
v_gene: TRBV7-6
CDR3aa: CASSLAPRVMNGYTF

len: 13
v_gene: TRBV2
CDR3aa: CANGLAGVNEQFF

len: 14
v_gene: TRBV30
CDR3aa: CALFPGQANEKLFF

len: 15
v_gene: TRBV28
CDR3aa: CASSETGGGTGELFF

len: 21
v_gene: TRBV12-2
CDR3aa: CASRSRTKYGQGFSSNQPQHF

len: 14
v_gene: TRBV6-5
CDR3aa: CASSYLDRDYGYTF

len: 17
v_gene: TRBV4-1
CDR3aa: CASSLDVTGPSGNTIYF

len: 12
v_gene: TRBV19
CDR3aa: CASNPTGGPQHF

len: 14
v_gene: TRBV4-1
CDR3aa: CASSQTGLSQPQHF

len: 15
v_gene: TRBV28
CDR3aa: CASSYNKLYQETQYF

len: 12
v_gene: TRBV6-1
CDR3aa: CASSEQGNTIYF

len: 15
v_gene: TRBV3-1/TRBV3-2
CDR3aa: CASSQTGTSTDTQYF

len: 15
v_gene: TRBV6-4
CDR3aa: CASSTDRARNSPLHF

len: 14
v_gene: TRBV7-9
CDR3aa: CATPGTGVHAEAFF

len: 12
v_gene: TRBV7-9
CDR3aa: CASSQLGDGYTF

len: 11
v_gene: TRBV19
CDR3aa: CASSIKNEQFF

len: 13
v_gene: TRBV7-8
CDR3aa: CASSEDRDDEQYF

len: 18
v_gene: TRBV20-1
CDR3aa: CSASPPGLIITSTDTQYF

len: 14
v_gene: TRBV7-9
CDR3aa: CASSRSHGGNGYTF

len: 16
v_gene: TRBV19
CDR3aa: CASSPPGVGQNYGYTF

len: 13
v_gene: TRBV3-1/TRBV3-2
CDR3aa: CASSLGQGNGYTF

len: 13
v_gene: TRBV15
CDR3aa: CATTWQSNQPQHF

len: 13
v_gene: TRBV6-5
CDR3aa: CASSTNVVGGYTF

len: 13
v_gene: TRBV7-2
CDR3aa: CASSLGSQETQYF

len: 16
v_gene: TRBV6-5
CDR3aa: CASSSNRGAGDYGYTF

len: 12
v_gene: TRBV7-3
CDR3aa: CASSWGQGEQYF

len: 15
v_gene: TRBV11-2
CDR3aa: CASSLDRTSGYEQYF

len: 13
v_gene: TRBV10-2
CDR3aa: CASTNLGNNEQFF

len: 14
v_gene: TRBV5-5
CDR3aa: CASSLTVTNYGYTF

len: 14
v_gene: TRBV3-1/TRBV3-2
CDR3aa: CASTFNRGTDTQYF

len: 13
v_gene: TRBV10-2
CDR3aa: CASRRDLNSPLHF

len: 16
v_gene: TRBV7-2
CDR3aa: CASSFTGTRNTGELFF

len: 14
v_gene: TRBV5-6
CDR3aa: CASSLFVGKYGYTF

len: 15
v_gene: TRBV27
CDR3aa: CARGQGGLSNSPLHF

len: 17
v_gene: TRBV4-1
CDR3aa: CASSQGLGMGRDTEAFF

len: 13
v_gene: TRBV19
CDR3aa: CAASDSLGNTIYF

len: 18
v_gene: TRBV15
CDR3aa: CATSRGWGASGNTYEQYF

len: 11
v_gene: TRBV5-4
CDR3aa: CASSSYNEQFF

len: 14
v_gene: TRBV11-2
CDR3aa: CASSSTGQVNEQFF

len: 14
v_gene: TRBV11-1
CDR3aa: CARLGQGTNQPQHF

len: 15
v_gene: TRBV24-1
CDR3aa: CATSDNTGSVQPQHF

len: 12
v_gene: TRBV6-5
CDR3aa: CASSSGAYEQYF

len: 15
v_gene: TRBV7-9
CDR3aa: CASSSYRELTAEAFF

len: 13
v_gene: TRBV6-1
CDR3aa: CASSETGVQGAFF

len: 12
v_gene: TRBV14
CDR3aa: CASSQDWGGYTF

len: 16
v_gene: TRBV3-1/TRBV3-2
CDR3aa: CASKPGLAGARYTQYF

len: 14
v_gene: TRBV10-3
CDR3aa: CAISPGQENEKLFF

len: 13
v_gene: TRBV25-1
CDR3aa: CASRLADDNEQFF